The source of this T cell receptor beta chain is a study of blood T cell repertoires in COVID-19. The wider study: Both acute and convalescent COVID-19 samples were obtained from the United States, Italy and Spain. Sources were T cells, B-cell-depleted T cells, or PBMCs; the material itself was cDNA or gDNA.

There are 17 residues in the CDR3. V shed 3 bases, J shed 1 base, and the junction held 9 bases outside the gene matches. CDR1 is LNHNV and CDR2 is YYDKDF in the germline V gene (reference sequence). Seattle-derived patients entered the study during active infection and were followed longitudinally. Authors' processing steps: Researchers report that nucleated cell counts were estimated from reference gene primer amplification. The method was immunoSEQ multiplex PCR; TCRdb's version includes in-frame clones alone and lacks a portion of them. D and trimming were read from the DNA, whereas the V and J calls and clone size are those reported in that table. This table holds around 300,000 clones, around 90% found once.

Sequencing was carried out using peripheral blood. The TCR comes from a woman under 40 with COVID-19, enrolled during active disease. The chain uses TRBV15 and TRBJ1-1; 9 nucleotides match TRBD1. In nucleotides, the CDR3 is TGTGCCACCAGCAGTGACTGGGGGACAGGGCGGAACACTGAAGCTTTCTTT. Encoded protein: CATSSDWGTGRNTEAFF.